Listed below are T cell receptor beta chains from one sample, sequenced in a study of molecular identifiers for immune sequencing clone quantification. TCRdb re-called the PCR reads with MiXCR, one entry per CDR3 protein. Counted here are roughly 630,000 distinct CDR3 sequences, 25% occurring once; the ten biggest clones make up 0.78%. The specimen sequenced was naive CD8+ T cells from blood, with Jurkat cell RNA spiked in. Receptors were obtained from a human donor in good health. Some libraries in this study had Jurkat cell RNA spiked in. Each CDR3 is given without its conserved first and last residue. The order of the fields is V gene, clone size, J gene, CDR3 protein. The size entry is marked missing in some rows and otherwise reads once, few, many or a size class.

TRBV28,many,TRBJ1-5,ASSLDGMSNQPQH
TRBV2,NA,TRBJ1-1,ASRWTQLVGAI
TRBV27,few,TRBJ1-4,AGDRGPSLPGKLF
TRBV3-1,many,TRBJ2-5,ASSQVRESQETQY
TRBV7-2,NA,TRBJ2-1,ASSFPGGEQF
TRBV7-9,many,TRBJ2-6,ASSLTPWANVLT
TRBV27,NA,TRBJ1-5,ASGGQYQPQH
TRBV28,many,TRBJ1-4,ATTGGGEKLF
TRBV19,many,TRBJ2-7,ASSWSAGDYEQY
TRBV2,few,TRBJ2-3,ASTPGGSTDTQY
TRBV2,few,TRBJ1-4,ASSDRQNSNEKLF
TRBV7-9,NA,TRBJ2-3,ASSLGKGTDTQY
TRBV6-1,many,TRBJ2-7,ASRALTGMLSEQY
TRBV12-3/TRBV12-4,NA,TRBJ2-1,ASSFGRSKNEQF
TRBV25-1,NA,TRBJ1-4,ASSGRDRGWYEKLF
TRBV5-1,few,TRBJ1-1,ASSLLDSQNTEAF
TRBV14,NA,TRBJ2-7,ASSQGQHSYEQY
TRBV13,many,TRBJ2-7,ASSLGGLGSYEQY
TRBV19,NA,TRBJ2-2,ASTPSGGRTGELF
TRBV12-3/TRBV12-4,few,TRBJ1-6,ASSFVVGARPYNSPLH
TRBV3-1,many,TRBJ2-6,ASSQSEGAGANVLT
TRBV19,NA,TRBJ2-3,ASSMTGLGDTQY
TRBV7-9,NA,TRBJ1-1,ASSPPRQWLHPEAL
TRBV25-1,few,TRBJ2-2,ASSEFGQANTGELF
TRBV13,few,TRBJ2-2,ASSLGRVRKNTGELF
TRBV28,NA,TRBJ2-1,ASSFDLRKF
TRBV6-2/TRBV6-3,once,TRBJ1-1,ANSHPGQGAF
TRBV9,few,TRBJ1-1,ASSPRGGQNTEAF
TRBV29-1,many,TRBJ1-1,SVGGTPIDMNTEAF
TRBV27,few,TRBJ1-1,ASSLDPGSVDTEAF
TRBV9,many,TRBJ2-3,ASSVEVTDTQY
TRBV9,NA,TRBJ2-2,ASSPPGQPNTGELF
TRBV27,many,TRBJ1-5,ASSPPTGSQH
TRBV29-1,many,TRBJ2-5,SVETGENRQETQY
TRBV7-9,many,TRBJ2-4,ASTHLGQLDIQY
TRBV14,many,TRBJ2-7,ASSPLTTGGWEQY
TRBV6-5,many,TRBJ2-1,ASSYSTSSYNEQF
TRBV20-1,many,TRBJ2-7,SAREDREGEQY
TRBV2,NA,TRBJ2-1,ASILRKTSGGISYNEQF
TRBV12-3/TRBV12-4,NA,TRBJ2-3,ASRTVTGGPTDTQY
TRBV6-2/TRBV6-3,NA,TRBJ2-6,ASSWGLAGAPGANVLT
TRBV25-1,many,TRBJ2-7,ASSERERYEQY
TRBV24-1,NA,TRBJ2-2,ATSDGQGAGELF
TRBV13,NA,TRBJ1-1,ASSLTRRTEAF
TRBV29-1,many,TRBJ2-2,SVAGTGVSGELF
TRBV28,many,TRBJ2-3,ASRRYDTQY
TRBV19,NA,TRBJ2-1,ASSISSGGLNEQF
TRBV6-6,NA,TRBJ2-7,AGSYILGERC